This T cell receptor (beta chain) emerged from a study of graft-versus-host responses after intestinal transplantation. In the study overall: Recipients uniformly received anti-thymocyte globulin induction, followed by tacrolimus and steroids for three to four years.

Of note for this clone: The antigen remains unidentified.

General study results and limits: In patients with graft-donor T cell macrochimerism, allograft graft-versus-host to host-versus-graft clonal ratios were high. GvH clones surfaced in recipient marrow, some emerging earlier in ileum or blood.

The CDR3 totals 15 residues. The germline gives CDR1 MNHEY, CDR2 SMNVEV (reference sequence). The ends were cut back, 2 bases at V and 3 bases at J, with 11 bases in the middle. TCRdb keeps only in-frame clones here, not all; method: immunoSEQ multiplex PCR. This sample has around 20,000 clones, with around 92% found just once. The chain carries TRBV27 and TRBJ2-1; possibly TRBD2 for D (6 bases). The sample here was PBMCs, taken roughly 260 days after intestinal transplant. The sequence was collected from a human patient who received an intestinal transplant, so some T cells may come from the graft donor. CDR3 loop: CASSLSGRLYNEQFF. In DNA, the CDR3 is TGTGCCAGCAGTTTAAGTGGGAGGCTCTACAATGAGCAGTTCTTC.